Following are 21 T cell receptor beta chains from one sample sequenced in a study of blood T cell repertoires in COVID-19. Only in-frame clones appear in the TCRdb table, and some are missing; sequencing was by immunoSEQ multiplex PCR. The sample consists of under 200,000 clones, 89% of them appearing once. The sequenced sample was PBMCs or T cells enriched from blood (not recorded which). The receptors stem from a woman in her late teens or twenties who had recovered from COVID-19.

The V gene is TRBV4-1, the J gene TRBJ1-1; D not resolved. Germline V gene lookup returns CDR1 MGHRA and CDR2 YSYEKL. Trimming took off 7 bases at V and 1 base at J, with 19 bases between the two ends. The CDR3 is made up of 16 amino acids. CDR3 amino acids: CASTSGTEPSNTEAFF. Written as DNA, the CDR3 is TGCGCCAGCACGTCCGGCACGGAGCCTTCGAACACTGAAGCTTTCTTT.

The chain joins TRBV6-4 to TRBJ2-3; weak D call: TRBD1 (7 bases). Trimming pared 7 bases from V and 4 bases from J, leaving 18 bases between. The germline V gene has CDR1 MRHNA and CDR2 SNTAGT. The CDR3 extends over 15 amino acids. DNA of the CDR3: TGTGCCAGCACCCTTCACAGGGGAGGCCCAGATACGCAGTATTTT. Protein: CASTLHRGGPDTQYF.

The genes are TRBV9 and TRBJ2-1; 7 nucleotides align to TRBD2. The germline CDR1 and CDR2 sequences are SGDLS and YYNGEE. V lost 0 bases and J lost 6; bases outside the gene matches: 6. This CDR3 has 15 residues. The CDR3 protein is CASSVGLAVGNEQFF. The CDR3 DNA follows: TGTGCCAGCAGCGTAGGGCTAGCGGTGGGCAATGAGCAGTTCTTC.

This chain uses TRBV2 with TRBJ2-7; tentative D call: TRBD2 (7 bases). Trimming pared 8 bases from V and 1 base from J, leaving 18 bases between. This CDR3 is 15 amino acids long. The germline gives CDR1 SNHLY, CDR2 FYNNEI. The chain's CDR3 is CASAQGGARSYEQYF. CDR3 DNA: TGTGCCAGCGCCCAAGGGGGGGCTCGGTCCTACGAGCAGTACTTC. Full variable domain (remainder filled in from reference TRBV2 and TRBJ2-7): EPEVTQTPSHQVTQMGQEVILRCVPISNHLYFYWYRQILGQKVEFLVSFYNNEISEKSEIFDDQFSVERPDGSNFTLKIRSTKLEDSAMYFCASAQGGARSYEQYFGPGTRLTVT.

V is TRBV7-9 and J is TRBJ1-2; possible D gene TRBD1, 6 bases. The CDR3 sequence is 17 residues long. Germline lookup yields CDR1 SEHNR and CDR2 FQNEAQ (reference sequence). V was clipped by 3 bases and J by 1 base, with 18 bases between them. CDR3 DNA: TGTGCCAGCAGCTTTGGCGGCCAGGGGTCGAGTAACTATGGCTACACCTTC. Encoded protein: CASSFGGQGSSNYGYTF.

A word on this clone: One junction end disagrees with the germline gene, perhaps due to a read error. This rearrangement joins TRBV11-2 to TRBJ2-5, with 11 bases identical to TRBD1. Germline CDR1 SGHAT, CDR2 FQNNGV. The CDR3 loop spans 13 amino acids. The DNA for the CDR3 is TGTGCCAGCAGCTTAGCCGGGACAGGGGGACTAAACTTC. Translating gives CASSLAGTGGLNF.

The CDR3 is CASSGGGAGVRNEQFF. The CDR3 DNA sequence: TGTGCCAGCAGCGGAGGGGGAGCGGGGGTCAGGAATGAGCAGTTCTTC. The chain combines TRBV9 with TRBJ2-1; 8 positions match TRBD2. CDR1 is SGDLS and CDR2 is YYNGEE in the germline V gene. V lost 3 bases, J lost 7 bases, and 12 bases stayed unmatched. The CDR3 sequence is 16 residues long. Based on the CDR3 plus reference TRBV9 and TRBJ2-1, the full variable domain is DSGVTQTPKHLITATGQRVTLRCSPRSGDLSVYWYQQSLDQGLQFLIQYYNGEERAKGNILERFSAQQFPDLHSELNLSSLELGDSALYFCASSGGGAGVRNEQFFGPGTRLTVL.

In this sample, this clone turned up once. This chain uses TRBV25-1 with TRBJ1-1, with a possible D match to TRBD1 (6 bases). This CDR3 region has 13 residues. The V gene lost 5 bases and the J gene lost 6 bases, with 13 bases spanning the gap. The germline gives CDR1 MGHDK, CDR2 SYGVNS. CDR3 residues: CASSPKGGAEAFF. The CDR3 coding sequence is TGTGCCAGCAGTCCTAAAGGGGGGGCTGAAGCTTTCTTT.

This clone came up once. The rearrangement uses TRBV7-6 and TRBJ1-1, with TRBD1 as a possible D gene (6 bases). Trimming took off 8 bases at V and 5 bases at J, with 27 bases between the two ends. Germline V gene sequence: CDR1 SGHVS, CDR2 FNYEAQ. This CDR3 is 17 amino acids long. CDR3 bases: TGTGCCAGCGACCCCCGGGACCAGGGGACTATGAGGACTGAAGCTTTCTTT. It translates to CASDPRDQGTMRTEAFF.

The V call is TRBV6-5, the J call TRBJ1-2; D gene ambiguous. CDR1 is MNHEY and CDR2 is SVGAGI in the germline V gene. The CDR3 runs 13 residues. Trimming removed 4 bases from V and 4 bases from J, with 10 bases in between. Here the CDR3 DNA reads TGTGCCAGCAGTTCTTCTCCCTCCTATGGCTACACCTTC. Translation: CASSSSPSYGYTF.

This clone has only a few counts. This rearrangement joins TRBV30 to TRBJ2-2; D is ambiguous. The CDR3 loop spans 14 amino acids. CDR1 and CDR2 (germline): GTSNPN, SVGIG (reference sequence). The V and J ends lost 2 bases and 0 bases respectively, with 7 bases between them. The CDR3 coding sequence is TGTGCCTGGAGTCCTAATACGAACACCGGGGAGCTGTTTTTT. Its protein product is CAWSPNTNTGELFF. The complete variable domain, with remaining parts taken from reference TRBV30 and TRBJ2-2, reads SQTIHQWPATLVQPVGSPLSLECTVEGTSNPNLYWYRQAAGRGLQLLFYSVGIGQISSEVPQNLSASRPQDRQFILSSKKLLLSDSGFYLCAWSPNTNTGELFFGEGSRLTVL.

The rearrangement links TRBV28 to TRBJ1-3, with a possible D match to TRBD1 (5 bases). The CDR3 runs 16 residues. Germline V gene lookup returns CDR1 MDHEN and CDR2 SYDVKM. V lost 6 bases to trimming and J lost 9 bases, with 24 bases between them. CDR3: CASSSPGTGGLGTIYF. CDR3 DNA sequence: TGTGCCAGCAGCTCCCCAGGGACGGGAGGTTTGGGCACCATATATTTT.

This chain links TRBV7-9 with TRBJ1-5; 9 nucleotides agree with TRBD1. The CDR3 is 19 residues long. The ends lost 3 bases at V and 5 bases at J; junction bases unmatched: 17. Germline V lookup: CDR1 SEHNR, CDR2 FQNEAQ (reference sequence). CDR3 region: CASSFRGQGPPSKHQPQHF. The DNA for the CDR3 is TGTGCCAGCAGCTTCCGGGGACAGGGTCCCCCTTCAAAACATCAGCCCCAGCATTTT.

The CDR3 sequence is CARRTRDYPVYIQYF. The CDR3, as DNA: TGTGCCAGAAGGACAAGGGACTACCCCGTTTACATTCAGTACTTC. The rearrangement uses TRBV5-3 and TRBJ2-4; 7 bases align to TRBD2. TRBV5-3 is assigned to the ORF class and has an uncertain function. The J segment lost 8 bases and the V segment lost 5 bases, leaving 13 bases of the junction unmatched. This CDR3 is built from 15 residues.

The chain employs TRBV7-8 and TRBJ2-4; TRBD2 is a possible D gene (5 bases). Germline CDR1 SGHVS, CDR2 FQNEAQ. Trimming left V 5 bases short and J 8 bases short, with 13 bases between. The CDR3 consists of 13 residues. The chain's CDR3 is CASSRGSSDIQYF. In nucleotides, the CDR3 is TGTGCCAGCAGCCGAGGGTCCAGTGACATTCAGTACTTC.

The V and J genes are TRBV5-4 and TRBJ1-6; D may be TRBD1 (5 bases). This CDR3 is 15 amino acids long. Germline CDR1 is SGHNT and CDR2 is YYREEE (reference sequence). V lost 1 base to trimming and J lost 9 bases, with 14 bases between them. DNA of the CDR3: TGTGCCAGCAGCTTGACAGGATATCGTAGTTCACCCCTCCACTTT. It encodes CASSLTGYRSSPLHF. The full variable domain, with the rest looked up from reference TRBV5-4 and TRBJ1-6, is ETGVTQSPTHLIKTRGQQVTLRCSSQSGHNTVSWYQQALGQGPQFIFQYYREEENGRGNFPPRFSGLQFPNYSSELNVNALELDDSALYLCASSLTGYRSSPLHFGNGTRLTVT.

DNA for the CDR3: TGTGCCAGCAGCGCACAGGGGAGAAGCACAGATACGCAGTATTTT. This gives the protein CASSAQGRSTDTQYF. The chain links TRBV7-6 to TRBJ2-3; TRBD1 matches 7 bases. V gave up 5 bases and J gave up 0 bases; unmatched junction bases: 5. The germline V gene has CDR1 SGHVS and CDR2 FNYEAQ. This CDR3 is built from 15 residues.

This clone was seen a handful of times. For the CDR3, the DNA is TGTGCCAGCAGTTGGGGACAGGGGGACCCCTACGAGCAGTACTTC. Translating gives CASSWGQGDPYEQYF. The chain is built from TRBV6-5 and TRBJ2-7, with 11 positions matching TRBD1. Germline V gives CDR1 MNHEY, CDR2 SVGAGI. The CDR3 runs to 15 residues. The V and J ends lost 4 bases and 2 bases, in that order; junction bases with no gene match: 4.

This chain connects TRBV6-2 or TRBV6-3 to TRBJ2-3; tentatively, D is TRBD2 (6 bases). Germline V gene sequence: CDR1 MNHEY, CDR2 SVGEGT. Trimming shortened V by 2 bases and J by 0 bases, and 18 bases separated the two germline ends. CDR3 length: 18 amino acids. In DNA form, the CDR3 reads TGTGCCAGCAGTTACGATTTGGGGACTCCCGCCAGCACAGATACGCAGTATTTT. The encoded protein is CASSYDLGTPASTDTQYF.

The rearrangement links TRBV18 to TRBJ2-7; D is perhaps TRBD1 (5 bases). The V end lost 0 bases, the J end lost 3 bases, and 6 bases lay between the germline ends. The CDR3 contains 13 residues. The germline CDR1 and CDR2 sequences are KGHSH and LQKENI. The CDR3 here is CASSPPGHYEQYF. Written as DNA, the CDR3 is TGTGCCAGCTCACCACCGGGGCACTACGAGCAGTACTTC.

The chain employs TRBV3-1 (or the pseudogene TRBV3-2) and TRBJ1-2; D uncertain. Germline CDR1 and CDR2: LGHDT and YNNKEL (reference sequence). The V end lost 0 bases, the J end lost 8 bases, and 10 bases lay between the germline ends. This CDR3 contains 13 residues. The CDR3 coding sequence is TGTGCCAGCAGCCAAGACCTTGTGGGCGGCTACACCTTC. Protein product: CASSQDLVGGYTF.